These 30 T cell receptor beta chains were sequenced from one sample in a study of control samples from healthy donors and cancer patients. Clones were sequenced by immunoSEQ multiplex PCR, and TCRdb holds only the in-frame ones, with some missing. This sample has 130,000 to 150,000 clones; around 94% occur once, and the top ten carry more than 13%. What was sequenced was PBMCs. The receptors were sampled from a man in his sixties with colorectal cancer.

The chain combines TRBV20-1 with TRBJ1-5, with TRBD1 as a possible D gene (5 bases). V was pared by 3 bases and J by 3 bases, with 15 bases between. The CDR3 is 15 residues long. Germline loops: CDR1 DFQATT, CDR2 SNEGSKA (reference sequence). The CDR3 loop reads CSASVPGRTNQPQHF. CDR3 DNA sequence: TGCAGTGCTAGTGTCCCGGGACGGACCAATCAGCCCCAGCATTTT.

The chain's CDR3 is CASTPQGLTEAFF. DNA for the CDR3: TGTGCCAGCACTCCCCAGGGTTTAACTGAAGCTTTCTTT. V and J are TRBV7-2 and TRBJ1-1; D perhaps matches TRBD1 (5 bases). There are 13 residues in the CDR3. In germline, CDR1 is SGHTA, CDR2 FQGNSA. Trimming took off 7 bases at V and 5 bases at J, with 14 bases between the two ends. Full variable domain (remainder filled in from reference TRBV7-2 and TRBJ1-1): GAGVSQSPSNKVTEKGKDVELRCDPISGHTALYWYRQSLGQGLEFLIYFQGNSAPDKSGLPSDRFSAERTGGSVSTLTIQRTQQEDSAVYLCASTPQGLTEAFFGQGTRLTVV.

V usage is TRBV30 and J usage is TRBJ2-6; D gene uncertain. Trimming pared 0 bases from V and 2 bases from J, leaving 5 bases between. Germline CDR1 GTSNPN, CDR2 SVGIG (reference sequence). CDR3 length: 14 residues. The CDR3 protein is CAWSVTTGANVLTF. For the CDR3, the DNA is TGTGCCTGGAGTGTAACCACTGGGGCCAACGTCCTGACTTTC.

This sequence joins TRBV19 and TRBJ2-7, with D perhaps matching TRBD1 or TRBD2 (5 bases each). The CDR3 sequence is 14 residues long. The germline V gene encodes CDR1 LNHDA and CDR2 SQIVND (reference sequence). V dropped 3 bases and J dropped 5 bases, with 14 bases sitting between them. The CDR3 loop is CASSIGAGLHEQYF. CDR3 DNA sequence: TGTGCCAGTAGTATCGGGGCAGGGCTCCACGAGCAGTACTTC.

V usage is TRBV28 and J usage is TRBJ1-2; 12 bases are shared with TRBD1. Unmatched junction bases numbered 18, after V lost 8 bases and J lost 8 bases. CDR3 size: 17 residues. The germline V gene has CDR1 MDHEN and CDR2 SYDVKM. CDR3: CASLGADQGQGATGYTF. CDR3 bases: TGTGCCAGCCTCGGTGCCGATCAGGGACAGGGGGCGACGGGCTACACCTTC.

This chain connects TRBV18 to TRBJ2-5, with 7 bases identical to TRBD2. This CDR3 spans 14 amino acids. The germline CDR1 and CDR2 sequences are KGHSH and LQKENI. V gave up 2 bases and J gave up 5 bases; unmatched junction bases: 5. CDR3 DNA: TGTGCCAGCTCACCATTCGAGGGAGGGGAGACCCAGTACTTC. It specifies CASSPFEGGETQYF.

The chain uses TRBV6-6 and TRBJ2-3; 9 positions agree with TRBD2. With 6 bases clipped from V and 2 bases from J, the junction kept 9 bases outside the gene matches. The germline CDR1 and CDR2 sequences are MNHNY and SVGAGI (reference sequence). The CDR3 covers 16 residues. Written as DNA, the CDR3 is TGTGCCAGCAGGGTCCGCGGGGGGGCTCTCACAGATACGCAGTATTTT. It is translated as CASRVRGGALTDTQYF.

This clone showed up just once. The chain is built from TRBV18 and TRBJ2-5; tentatively, D is TRBD1 (5 bases). The CDR3 is made up of 14 amino acids. CDR1 is KGHSH and CDR2 is LQKENI in the germline V gene. V was cut by 3 bases and J by 2 bases, with 10 bases left in between. The CDR3 spells CASSPRTSQETQYF. CDR3 nucleotides: TGTGCCAGCTCACCTAGGACATCACAAGAGACCCAGTACTTC.

The genes are TRBV27 and TRBJ1-6, with no clear D. Germline CDR1 is MNHEY and CDR2 is SMNVEV (reference sequence). Trimming took 3 bases from V and 10 from J, leaving 13 bases between them. The CDR3 contains 14 residues. Written as DNA, the CDR3 is TGTGCCAGCAGTTTTCTATCGGAAGTCTCACCCCTCCACTTT. Its protein is CASSFLSEVSPLHF.

Only one count was recorded for this clone. The chain joins TRBV19 to TRBJ2-7; possibly TRBD1 or TRBD2 for D (5 bases each). This CDR3 spans 15 amino acids. The germline CDR1 and CDR2 sequences are LNHDA and SQIVND (reference sequence). The ends were cut back, 3 bases at V and 2 bases at J, with 14 bases in the middle. In nucleotides, the CDR3 is TGTGCCAGTAGTATGGGGGACGGGCTCCCCTACGAGCAGTACTTC. It encodes CASSMGDGLPYEQYF. The full variable domain, rest sourced from reference TRBV19 and TRBJ2-7, is DGGITQSPKYLFRKEGQNVTLSCEQNLNHDAMYWYRQDPGQGLRLIYYSQIVNDFQKGDIAEGYSVSREKKESFPLTVTSAQKNPTAFYLCASSMGDGLPYEQYFGPGTRLTVT.

The gene calls are TRBV2 and TRBJ1-3; tentatively, D is TRBD1 (6 bases). This CDR3 contains 13 residues. Trimming left V 8 bases short and J 4 bases short, with 12 bases between. CDR1 SNHLY and CDR2 FYNNEI come from the germline V gene. The CDR3 nucleotides read TGTGCCAGCTCGTCCCAGGGGGGAAACACCATATATTTT. Protein product: CASSSQGGNTIYF.

J is TRBJ1-1 and V is TRBV2; D may be TRBD1 (5 bases). Trimming took 7 bases from V and 4 from J, leaving 16 bases between them. The CDR3 runs 14 residues. The V gene's germline CDR1 is SNHLY and CDR2 FYNNEI. The CDR3 loop reads CASTIGGVSTEAFF. In nucleotides, the CDR3 is TGTGCCAGCACTATAGGAGGGGTGAGCACTGAAGCTTTCTTT.

V and J are TRBV19 and TRBJ1-3; perhaps TRBD1 as D (5 bases). Trimming stripped 4 bases from V and 0 bases from J, with 7 bases between. CDR3 size: 14 residues. In germline, CDR1 is LNHDA, CDR2 SQIVND (reference sequence). CDR3 nucleotides: TGTGCCAGTAGTAGCGGACACTCTGGAAACACCATATATTTT. Translation: CASSSGHSGNTIYF.

V is TRBV6-6 and J is TRBJ1-1, with 7 bases identical to TRBD1. The germline CDR1 and CDR2 sequences are MNHNY and SVGAGI (reference sequence). V shed 3 bases, J shed 5 bases, and the junction held 9 bases outside the gene matches. This CDR3 region has 15 residues. The CDR3 region is CASSYRGRKDTEAFF. CDR3 DNA sequence: TGTGCCAGCAGTTATAGGGGGCGCAAGGATACTGAAGCTTTCTTT.

This sequence joins TRBV5-1 and TRBJ2-5, with TRBD2 matching over 10 bases. CDR3 size: 15 residues. CDR1 and CDR2 from the germline V gene are SGHRS and YFSETQ. Trimming cost V 1 base and J 10 bases; bases outside gene matches: 10. The DNA for the CDR3 is TGCGCCAGCAGCTTGCCGTCGAGCGGGGGGGCAGGCCAGTACTTC. It is translated as CASSLPSSGGAGQYF. The entire variable domain, with the rest obtained from reference TRBV5-1 and TRBJ2-5, is as follows: KAGVTQTPRYLIKTRGQQVTLSCSPISGHRSVSWYQQTPGQGLQFLFEYFSETQRNKGNFPGRFSGRQFSNSRSEMNVSTLELGDSALYLCASSLPSSGGAGQYFGPGTRLLVL.

This rearrangement joins TRBV6-5 to TRBJ1-2, with D hard to call. Per germline, CDR1 MNHEY and CDR2 SVGAGI. The V and J ends lost 0 bases and 5 bases respectively, with 10 bases between them. The CDR3 length is 14 residues. This chain's CDR3 is CASSYSNAMYGYTF. The CDR3 region has the DNA TGTGCCAGCAGTTACTCGAATGCCATGTATGGCTACACCTTC.

V and J are TRBV27 and TRBJ1-2, with 10 nucleotides matching TRBD1. The germline CDR1 and CDR2 sequences are MNHEY and SMNVEV (reference sequence). V shed 2 bases, J shed 5 bases, and the junction held 11 bases outside the gene matches. The CDR3 sequence is 17 residues long. CDR3 in amino acids: CASSLNPRQGAIYGYTF. CDR3 in DNA: TGTGCCAGCAGTTTAAACCCCAGACAGGGGGCAATTTATGGCTACACCTTC.

The J gene is TRBJ2-4, the V gene TRBV10-3; TRBD1 matches 9 bases. This CDR3 comprises 15 residues. In germline, CDR1 is ENHRY, CDR2 SYGVKD. Trimming at V came to 8 bases and at J to 1 base, leaving 6 bases not matched to a gene. The CDR3 coding sequence is TGTGCCATCGGGGACAGGGAGGGTGCCAAAAACATTCAGTACTTC. It encodes CAIGDREGAKNIQYF.

In DNA form, the CDR3 reads TGCGCCAGCAGCCCCGGGACAGGTGAGATGAACACTGAAGCTTTCTTT. Protein sequence: CASSPGTGEMNTEAFF. The chain has TRBV5-1 and TRBJ1-1, with 8 bases lining up with TRBD1. The CDR3 is 16 amino acids. Germline V gene data show CDR1 as SGHRS and CDR2 as YFSETQ. The trim removed 4 bases at V and 0 bases at J, leaving 8 bases unmatched.

The rearrangement links TRBV10-1 to TRBJ1-1; D not certain. Germline values: CDR1 WNHNN, CDR2 SYGVQD (reference sequence). This CDR3 spans 13 amino acids. V gave up 8 bases and J gave up 5 bases, with 15 bases separating them. CDR3 nucleotides: TGCGCCAGCGCCTCCCCCGGGTGGACTGAAGCTTTCTTT. Its translation is CASASPGWTEAFF.

This chain uses TRBV18 with TRBJ2-6; D might be TRBD2 (6 bases). The CDR3 covers 18 residues. Deletions cut 3 bases from V and 1 base from J, with 16 bases between. CDR1 KGHSH and CDR2 LQKENI come from the germline V gene. The CDR3 coding sequence is TGTGCCAGCTCACCTCCGGGCACGGAGGGTTCTGGGGCCAACGTCCTGACTTTC. Its protein product is CASSPPGTEGSGANVLTF.

The chain links TRBV19 to TRBJ2-5; the D is unclear. This CDR3 contains 14 residues. Germline CDR1 LNHDA, CDR2 SQIVND (reference sequence). V was shortened by 3 bases and J by 0 bases, with 8 bases between the two germline ends. The CDR3 DNA follows: TGTGCCAGTAGTATCGCGAGCCACCAAGAGACCCAGTACTTC. It is translated as CASSIASHQETQYF.

This clone was recorded once. The rearrangement links TRBV11-2 to TRBJ2-7; possibly TRBD1 or TRBD2 for D (5 bases each). CDR3 length: 16 residues. The V and J ends lost 0 bases and 3 bases respectively, with 15 bases between them. CDR1 and CDR2 from the germline V gene are SGHAT and FQNNGV. In nucleotides, the CDR3 is TGTGCCAGCAGCTTAGACAGGGACGGGCTAGTCTACGAGCAGTACTTC. Protein sequence: CASSLDRDGLVYEQYF.

With regard to this clone: Additional DNA sequences in this sample encode the identical CDR3. This rearrangement joins TRBV5-1 to TRBJ2-5; 10 nucleotides agree with TRBD2. The CDR3 contains 15 residues. Losses at the gene ends were 4 bases for V and 5 bases for J; bases not matched to a gene: 8. Germline CDR1 SGHRS, CDR2 YFSETQ. This CDR3 is CASSGQRGGMETQYF. The CDR3, as DNA: TGCGCCAGCAGCGGTCAGCGGGGGGGTATGGAGACCCAGTACTTC. Complete variable domain (other parts from reference TRBV5-1 and TRBJ2-5): KAGVTQTPRYLIKTRGQQVTLSCSPISGHRSVSWYQQTPGQGLQFLFEYFSETQRNKGNFPGRFSGRQFSNSRSEMNVSTLELGDSALYLCASSGQRGGMETQYFGPGTRLLVL.

This sequence joins TRBV28 and TRBJ1-5, with 7 bases identical to TRBD1. Trimming cost V 5 bases and J 0 bases; bases outside gene matches: 13. Germline values: CDR1 MDHEN, CDR2 SYDVKM. The CDR3 has 18 amino acids. CDR3 protein: CASSQGRTGVYSNQPQHF. In DNA, the CDR3 is TGTGCCAGCAGTCAAGGGCGGACAGGCGTTTATAGCAATCAGCCCCAGCATTTT. Full variable domain (remainder filled in from reference TRBV28 and TRBJ1-5): DVKVTQSSRYLVKRTGEKVFLECVQDMDHENMFWYRQDPGLGLRLIYFSYDVKMKEKGDIPEGYSVSREKKERFSLILESASTNQTSMYLCASSQGRTGVYSNQPQHFGDGTRLSIL.

J is TRBJ1-5 and V is TRBV28; D is unclear. V lost 2 bases, J lost 5 bases, and 4 bases lay in between. The germline CDR1 and CDR2 sequences are MDHEN and SYDVKM. This CDR3 spans 12 amino acids. In DNA, the CDR3 is TGTGCCAGCAGTTTACGGCATCAGCCCCAGCATTTT. Protein: CASSLRHQPQHF.

The gene calls are TRBV19 and TRBJ1-6, with TRBD1 as a possible D gene (6 bases). Germline V CDR1 and CDR2: LNHDA, SQIVND (reference sequence). The V gene lost 5 bases and the J gene lost 3 bases, with 11 bases spanning the gap. The CDR3 runs 15 residues. The CDR3, as DNA: TGTGCCAGTAGTCCGCGGGACATCTATAATTCACCCCTCCACTTT. It specifies CASSPRDIYNSPLHF.

The chain carries TRBV9 and TRBJ1-4, with D perhaps TRBD1 (5 bases). Trimming stripped 3 bases from V and 5 bases from J, with 17 bases between. This CDR3 is 16 amino acids long. Germline V gene sequence: CDR1 SGDLS, CDR2 YYNGEE. The chain's CDR3 is CASSDTPGTRNEKLFF. The CDR3 DNA follows: TGTGCCAGCAGCGACACACCCGGGACTAGAAATGAAAAACTGTTTTTT.

The chain combines TRBV5-5 with TRBJ2-6; D not resolved. The CDR3 consists of 17 residues. Germline V gene sequence: CDR1 SGHKS, CDR2 YYEKEE (reference sequence). V lost 6 bases and J lost 11, with 27 bases in between. CDR3 residues: CASKRSVSHKVGHVLTF. CDR3 nucleotide sequence: TGTGCCAGCAAAAGAAGTGTCTCGCACAAAGTCGGGCACGTCCTGACTTTC.

The chain carries TRBV10-3 and TRBJ1-5; the D gene is possibly TRBD1 (5 bases). The CDR3 runs to 14 residues. V lost 8 bases and J 2 bases, leaving 13 bases between the germline ends. Germline V gene sequence: CDR1 ENHRY, CDR2 SYGVKD. DNA for the CDR3: TGTGCCATCTCCGGAGGGGCAGGCAATCAGCCCCAGCATTTT. Translated, it gives CAISGGAGNQPQHF.